These T cell receptor beta chains were read from a single sample in a study of cytomegalovirus exposure and HLA in healthy donors. Data came from immunoSEQ multiplex PCR; TCRdb stores just in-frame clones and leaves some out. The data show under 100,000 clones, around 77% seen once. Material: PBMCs. The source of these receptors is a man aged 45-65 years in good health and CMV-seronegative. The CDR3 runs from the conserved cysteine through the conserved F or W.

TRBV4-2 CASSQAVAGTDTQYF
TRBV5-3 CARRPGTVDNSPLHF
TRBV6-1 CASRSGTSLYEQFF
TRBV9 CASSVAGGGAKDTQYF
TRBV6-1 CASREGTAPREQYF
TRBV4-3 CASSQPSGGRNEQFF
TRBV5-4 CASSFGGERTEAFF
TRBV6-5 CAARDRGTGYGYTF
TRBV6-6 CASSPTDRATTEAFF
TRBV4-3 CASSLTRASGAYNSPLHF
TRBV30 CAWSNNQAKAFF
TRBV4-1 CASSQGKANTEAFF
TRBV6-5 CASSKGGQETQYF
TRBV5-1 CASSLFPVLGGDPAQETQYF
TRBV6-4 CASGETVSYEQYF
TRBV6-1 CASSSPVQGLYGYTF
TRBV7-3 CASSFSGGTGTEAFF
TRBV9 CASSVEERAKETQYF
TRBV27 CASSLHATGLYEQYF
TRBV6-6 CASSRRGVNYEQYF
TRBV5-4 CAIGTSGSYEQYF
TRBV14 CASSPRTGGSPLHF
TRBV2 CASRSSTGGQNTIYF
TRBV19 CASTKDGGKAFF
TRBV19 CASSIDRRHQPQHF
TRBV27 CASSFPSGTGINEQYF
TRBV7-8 CASSLQGALTGELFF